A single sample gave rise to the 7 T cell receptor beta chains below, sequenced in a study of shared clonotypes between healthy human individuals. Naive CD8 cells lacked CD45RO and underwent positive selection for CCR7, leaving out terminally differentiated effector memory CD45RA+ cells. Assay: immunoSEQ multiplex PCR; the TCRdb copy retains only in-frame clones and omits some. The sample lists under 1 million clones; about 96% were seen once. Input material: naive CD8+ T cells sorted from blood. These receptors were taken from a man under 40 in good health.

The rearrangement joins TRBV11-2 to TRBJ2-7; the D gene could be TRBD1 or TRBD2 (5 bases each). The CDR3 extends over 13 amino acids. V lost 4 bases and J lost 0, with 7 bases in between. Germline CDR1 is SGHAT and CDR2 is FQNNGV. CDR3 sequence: CASSSGTSYEQYF. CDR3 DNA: TGTGCCAGCAGCTCCGGGACCTCCTACGAGCAGTACTTC. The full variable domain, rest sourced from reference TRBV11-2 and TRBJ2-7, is EAGVAQSPRYKIIEKRQSVAFWCNPISGHATLYWYQQILGQGPKLLIQFQNNGVVDDSQLPKDRFSAERLKGVDSTLKIQPAKLEDSAVYLCASSSGTSYEQYFGPGTRLTVT.

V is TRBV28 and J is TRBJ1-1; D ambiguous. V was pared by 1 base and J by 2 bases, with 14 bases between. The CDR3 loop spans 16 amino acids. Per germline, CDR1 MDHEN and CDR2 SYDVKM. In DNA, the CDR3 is TGTGCCAGCAGTTTATATTCCGGGAGTCGTAACACTGAAGCTTTCTTT. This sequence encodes CASSLYSGSRNTEAFF. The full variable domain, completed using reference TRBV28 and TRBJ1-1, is DVKVTQSSRYLVKRTGEKVFLECVQDMDHENMFWYRQDPGLGLRLIYFSYDVKMKEKGDIPEGYSVSREKKERFSLILESASTNQTSMYLCASSLYSGSRNTEAFFGQGTRLTVV.

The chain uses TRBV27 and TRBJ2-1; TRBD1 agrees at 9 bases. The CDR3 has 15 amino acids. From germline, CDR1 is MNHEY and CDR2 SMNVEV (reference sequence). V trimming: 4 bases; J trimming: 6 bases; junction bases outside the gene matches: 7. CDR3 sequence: CASSSRDRASNEQFF. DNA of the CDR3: TGTGCCAGCAGTTCCCGGGACAGGGCCTCCAATGAGCAGTTCTTC.

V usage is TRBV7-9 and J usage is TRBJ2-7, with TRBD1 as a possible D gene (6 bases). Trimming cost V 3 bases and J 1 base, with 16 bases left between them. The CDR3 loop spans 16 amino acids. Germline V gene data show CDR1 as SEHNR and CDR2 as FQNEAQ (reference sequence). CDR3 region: CASSFSRDKGSYEQYF. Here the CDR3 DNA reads TGTGCCAGCAGCTTCTCTCGGGACAAAGGTTCCTACGAGCAGTACTTC.

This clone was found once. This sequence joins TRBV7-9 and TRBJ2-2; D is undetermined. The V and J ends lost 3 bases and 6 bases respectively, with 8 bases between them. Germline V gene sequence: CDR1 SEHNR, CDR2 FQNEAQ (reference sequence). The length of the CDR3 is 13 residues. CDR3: CASSFKVPGELFF. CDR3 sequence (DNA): TGTGCCAGCAGCTTTAAAGTCCCCGGGGAGCTGTTTTTT.

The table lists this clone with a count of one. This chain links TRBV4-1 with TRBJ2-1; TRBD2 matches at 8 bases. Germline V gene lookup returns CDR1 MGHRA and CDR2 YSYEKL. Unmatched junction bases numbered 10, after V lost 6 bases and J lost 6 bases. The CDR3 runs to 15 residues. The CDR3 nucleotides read TGCGCCAGCAGTGACGCTGGGACTAGTACCAATGAGCAGTTCTTC. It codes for CASSDAGTSTNEQFF.

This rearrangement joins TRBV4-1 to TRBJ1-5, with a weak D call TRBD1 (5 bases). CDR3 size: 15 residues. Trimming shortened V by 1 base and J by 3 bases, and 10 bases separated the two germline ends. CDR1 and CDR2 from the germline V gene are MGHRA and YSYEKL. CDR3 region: CASSQGYRLNQPQHF. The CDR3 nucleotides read TGCGCCAGCAGCCAAGGCTACAGGCTCAATCAGCCCCAGCATTTT.